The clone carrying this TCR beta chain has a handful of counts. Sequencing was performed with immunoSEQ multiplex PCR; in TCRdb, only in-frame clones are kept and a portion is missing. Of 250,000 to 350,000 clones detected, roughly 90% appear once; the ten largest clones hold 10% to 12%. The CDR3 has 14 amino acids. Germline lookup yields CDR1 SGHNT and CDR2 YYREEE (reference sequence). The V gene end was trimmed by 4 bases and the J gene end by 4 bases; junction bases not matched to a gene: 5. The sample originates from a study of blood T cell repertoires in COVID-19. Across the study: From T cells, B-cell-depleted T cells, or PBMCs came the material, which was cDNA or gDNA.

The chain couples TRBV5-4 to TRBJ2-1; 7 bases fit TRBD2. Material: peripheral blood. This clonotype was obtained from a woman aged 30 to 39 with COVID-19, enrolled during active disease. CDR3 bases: TGTGCCAGCAGCAAACCTAGCGGATACAATGAGCAGTTCTTC. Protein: CASSKPSGYNEQFF.